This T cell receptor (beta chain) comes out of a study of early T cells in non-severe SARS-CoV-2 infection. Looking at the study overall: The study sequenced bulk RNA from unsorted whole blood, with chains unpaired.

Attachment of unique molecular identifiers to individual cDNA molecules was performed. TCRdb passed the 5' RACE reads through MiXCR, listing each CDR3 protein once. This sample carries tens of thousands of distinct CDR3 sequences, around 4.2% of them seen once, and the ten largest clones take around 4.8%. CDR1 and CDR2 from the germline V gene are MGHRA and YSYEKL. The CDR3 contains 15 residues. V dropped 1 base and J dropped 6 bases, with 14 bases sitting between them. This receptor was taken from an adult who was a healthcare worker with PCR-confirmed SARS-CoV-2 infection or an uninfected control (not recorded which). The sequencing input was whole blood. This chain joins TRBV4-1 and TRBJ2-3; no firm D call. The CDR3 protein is CASSQVFLGFDTQYF. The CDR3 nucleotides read TGCGCCAGCAGCCAAGTCTTTCTAGGGTTTGATACGCAGTATTTT.